One sample yielded the 22 T cell receptor beta chains listed below, sequenced in a study of blood T cell repertoires in COVID-19. Repertoires were generated with immunoSEQ multiplex PCR, while TCRdb's copy carries only in-frame clones and drops some. Counted here are some 200,000 clones, around 85% occurring once; the ten biggest clones make up about 2.2%. Sequenced: peripheral blood. The receptors were sampled from a woman between 45 and 65 years old with acute or convalescent COVID-19.

J is TRBJ2-1 and V is TRBV10-3; D is unresolved. V was trimmed by 10 bases and J by 8 bases, leaving 12 bases between them. The length of the CDR3 is 11 residues. Germline V gene lookup returns CDR1 ENHRY and CDR2 SYGVKD. In DNA form, the CDR3 reads TGTGCCACGCGTCAATCCCATGAGCAGTTCTTC. This sequence encodes CATRQSHEQFF.

The chain employs TRBV5-1 and TRBJ1-3, with TRBD1 as a possible D gene (6 bases). V shed 0 bases and J shed 0 bases, with 10 bases lying between them. This CDR3 has 16 residues. Germline V gene data show CDR1 as SGHRS and CDR2 as YFSETQ. CDR3 residues: CASSLEGVDSGNTIYF. CDR3 nucleotide sequence: TGCGCCAGCAGCTTGGAGGGGGTTGACTCTGGAAACACCATATATTTT.

The J gene is TRBJ1-6, the V gene TRBV10-3, with no clear D. The CDR3 runs to 15 residues. In germline, CDR1 is ENHRY, CDR2 SYGVKD. The V end lost 6 bases, the J end lost 9 bases, and 18 bases lay between the germline ends. The CDR3 protein is CAIRWQVDSRSPLHF. CDR3 nucleotide sequence: TGTGCCATCAGATGGCAGGTGGACTCTCGTTCACCCCTCCACTTT.

This clone was found once. This chain links TRBV6-1 with TRBJ1-5; 11 bases agree with TRBD1. V dropped 4 bases and J dropped 6; count of bases not matched to a gene: 8. Germline V gene data show CDR1 as MNHNS and CDR2 as SASEGT. The CDR3 loop spans 16 amino acids. The CDR3 DNA sequence: TGTGCCAGCAGTGTACCTGGACAGGGGGCGAGTCAGCCCCAGCATTTT. Its protein product is CASSVPGQGASQPQHF.

This clone was seen once. This chain joins TRBV7-9 and TRBJ1-4; 8 bases are shared with TRBD1. The CDR3 spans 15 residues. Trimming took 4 bases from V and 5 from J; bases not matched to a gene: 6. Germline CDR1 is SEHNR and CDR2 is FQNEAQ (reference sequence). The CDR3 loop reads CASSSTAGGNEKLFF. In DNA form, the CDR3 reads TGTGCCAGCAGCTCTACTGCAGGGGGCAATGAAAAACTGTTTTTT.

The V call is TRBV24-1, the J call TRBJ2-1, with a tentative D call TRBD1 (5 bases). This CDR3 has 14 residues. V lost 8 bases and J lost 4, with 14 bases in between. Germline lookup yields CDR1 KGHDR and CDR2 SFDVKD. CDR3 protein: CATISGSLYNEQFF. The CDR3, as DNA: TGTGCCACCATTTCAGGGTCATTATACAATGAGCAGTTCTTC.

In the case of this clone: The junction and the germline gene differ at one end; a read error may be behind it. The rearrangement links TRBV7-2 to TRBJ2-1; TRBD2 aligns across 10 bases. Germline lookup yields CDR1 SGHTA and CDR2 FQGNSA. This CDR3 contains 16 residues. As DNA, the CDR3 is TGTGCCAGCAGCCTAGCGGGGGCCAGCTCCTACAATGAGCAGTTCTTC. This gives the protein CASSLAGASSYNEQFF.

In this sample, this clone turned up once. The V call is TRBV19, the J call TRBJ1-2; D possibly corresponds to TRBD1 (6 bases). The germline V gene has CDR1 LNHDA and CDR2 SQIVND (reference sequence). V dropped 10 bases and J dropped 5 bases, with 23 bases sitting between them. This CDR3 has 15 residues. In DNA form, the CDR3 reads TGTGCCACCCTTGGCGGACAGACTTTCGTTTATGGCTACACCTTC. It translates to CATLGGQTFVYGYTF.

The table lists this clone with a count of one. The rearrangement links TRBV7-6 to TRBJ2-7; D unresolved. This CDR3 contains 15 residues. Germline assignment: CDR1 SGHVS and CDR2 FNYEAQ. Trimming cost V 1 base and J 3 bases, with 13 bases left between them. The chain's CDR3 is CASSLEPDSGYEQYF. The CDR3 nucleotides read TGTGCCAGCAGCTTAGAGCCCGACTCGGGCTACGAGCAGTACTTC. Full variable domain (missing parts from reference TRBV7-6 and TRBJ2-7): GAGVSQSPRYKVTKRGQDVALRCDPISGHVSLYWYRQALGQGPEFLTYFNYEAQQDKSGLPNDRFSAERPEGSISTLTIQRTEQRDSAMYRCASSLEPDSGYEQYFGPGTRLTVT.

V usage is TRBV10-3 and J usage is TRBJ1-2, with 9 bases matching TRBD1. Losses at the gene ends were 7 bases for V and 7 bases for J; bases not matched to a gene: 7. Germline assignment: CDR1 ENHRY and CDR2 SYGVKD. The CDR3 loop spans 13 amino acids. The chain's CDR3 is CAIMIQGAGGYTF. The CDR3 nucleotides read TGTGCCATCATGATACAGGGGGCCGGTGGCTACACCTTC.

This chain joins TRBV5-1 and TRBJ2-7; 8 nucleotides line up with TRBD2. The CDR3 spans 14 residues. CDR1 is SGHRS, CDR2 YFSETQ, per germline. V shed 0 bases and J 2 bases; nucleotides not matched to a gene: 1. The CDR3 sequence is CASSLGGLAYEQYF. CDR3 DNA: TGCGCCAGCAGCTTGGGGGGACTAGCCTACGAGCAGTACTTC. Full variable domain (remainder filled in from reference TRBV5-1 and TRBJ2-7): KAGVTQTPRYLIKTRGQQVTLSCSPISGHRSVSWYQQTPGQGLQFLFEYFSETQRNKGNFPGRFSGRQFSNSRSEMNVSTLELGDSALYLCASSLGGLAYEQYFGPGTRLTVT.

This rearrangement joins TRBV27 to TRBJ2-3, with 9 bases matching TRBD1. V shed 5 bases and J 0 bases; nucleotides not matched to a gene: 12. This CDR3 has 18 residues. CDR1 and CDR2 (germline): MNHEY, SMNVEV (reference sequence). This CDR3 is CASSEQGAYLTSTDTQYF. DNA for the CDR3: TGTGCCAGCAGTGAACAGGGGGCCTACCTTACTAGCACAGATACGCAGTATTTT.

V usage is TRBV19 and J usage is TRBJ2-7, with TRBD1 matching over 10 bases. Germline V CDR1 and CDR2: LNHDA, SQIVND (reference sequence). This CDR3 has 15 residues. J lost 0 bases, V lost 3 bases, and 2 bases had no gene match. CDR3 protein: CASSMGQGFSYEQYF. In nucleotides, the CDR3 is TGTGCCAGTAGTATGGGACAGGGGTTCTCCTACGAGCAGTACTTC.

The rearrangement uses TRBV10-1 and TRBJ2-1; weak D call: TRBD2 (6 bases). Germline V gene data show CDR1 as WNHNN and CDR2 as SYGVQD (reference sequence). This CDR3 has 15 amino acids. V lost 0 bases and J 6 bases, leaving 12 bases between the germline ends. This CDR3 reads CASSESPGVLNEQFF. Written as DNA, the CDR3 is TGCGCCAGCAGTGAGTCTCCGGGAGTCCTCAATGAGCAGTTCTTC.

CDR3 bases: TGTGCCAGCAGTCCCGACAGGTCGGGTGGCTACACCTTC. Its protein is CASSPDRSGGYTF. The V gene is TRBV6-2 or TRBV6-3, the J gene TRBJ1-2; the D gene is possibly TRBD1 (6 bases). The CDR3 is 13 amino acids. V was pared by 5 bases and J by 7 bases, with 14 bases between. CDR1 is MNHEY and CDR2 is SVGEGT in the germline V gene.

The CDR3 loop is CSARTSGRPTQYF. CDR3 DNA sequence: TGCAGCGCCAGGACTAGCGGGAGGCCTACGCAGTATTTT. This rearrangement joins TRBV29-1 to TRBJ2-3; 14 bases fit TRBD2. CDR3 length equals 13 residues. The V gene end was trimmed by 7 bases and the J gene end by 8 bases; junction bases not matched to a gene: 5. Per the germline V gene, CDR1 is SQVTM and CDR2 is ANQGSEA.

V is TRBV4-1 and J is TRBJ1-2; a possible D gene is TRBD1 (5 bases). CDR1 and CDR2 from the germline V gene are MGHRA and YSYEKL. V lost 5 bases, J lost 2 bases, and 9 bases lay in between. This CDR3 is built from 13 residues. CDR3 in DNA: TGCGCCAGCAGCTCTCCAGGGAACTATGGCTACACCTTC. Protein: CASSSPGNYGYTF.

V usage is TRBV7-9 and J usage is TRBJ1-1; possibly TRBD1 for D (6 bases). The CDR3 has 14 residues. The germline V gene encodes CDR1 SEHNR and CDR2 FQNEAQ (reference sequence). V was clipped by 7 bases and J by 5 bases, with 17 bases between them. The CDR3 DNA reads TGTGCCAGCACCTTCTCTAGGGGGGGAACTGAAGCTTTCTTT. Amino acids: CASTFSRGGTEAFF.

This chain's CDR3 is CASSTAVQGNEQYF. CDR3 nucleotides: TGTGCCAGTAGCACCGCGGTACAGGGGAACGAGCAGTACTTC. The chain combines TRBV19 with TRBJ2-7; 7 bases line up with TRBD1. J gave up 5 bases and V 6 bases, and 10 bases lay outside the gene matches. Per the germline V gene, CDR1 is LNHDA and CDR2 is SQIVND (reference sequence). The CDR3 contains 14 residues.

The count of this clone is one. The J gene is TRBJ2-7, the V gene TRBV11-3; D gene ambiguous. The germline CDR1 and CDR2 sequences are SGHNT and YENEEA. The CDR3 length is 13 residues. V was shortened by 0 bases and J by 2 bases, with 5 bases between the two germline ends. This chain's CDR3 is CASSLDRTYEQYF. The CDR3 DNA reads as TGTGCCAGCAGCTTAGACAGGACCTACGAGCAGTACTTC.

V usage is TRBV6-2 or TRBV6-3 and J usage is TRBJ2-7, with TRBD2 as a possible D gene (5 bases). The CDR3 extends over 13 amino acids. CDR1 is MNHEY, CDR2 SVGEGT, per germline. V gave up 6 bases and J gave up 12 bases, with 21 bases separating them. The chain's CDR3 is CASSGLDPQVPYF. CDR3 nucleotide sequence: TGTGCCAGCAGCGGACTTGACCCACAAGTCCCGTACTTC.

This rearrangement joins TRBV5-5 to TRBJ2-1; 9 positions agree with TRBD1. The CDR3 totals 15 residues. Germline V gene data show CDR1 as SGHKS and CDR2 as YYEKEE (reference sequence). The junction had 2 bases not matched to a gene; V was cut back by 3 bases and J by 1 base. The CDR3 is CASSWGTGSYNEQFF. CDR3 nucleotides: TGTGCCAGCAGCTGGGGGACAGGGTCCTACAATGAGCAGTTCTTC. The complete variable domain, with remaining parts taken from reference TRBV5-5 and TRBJ2-1, reads DAGVTQSPTHLIKTRGQQVTLRCSPISGHKSVSWYQQVLGQGPQFIFQYYEKEERGRGNFPDRFSARQFPNYSSELNVNALLLGDSALYLCASSWGTGSYNEQFFGPGTRLTVL.